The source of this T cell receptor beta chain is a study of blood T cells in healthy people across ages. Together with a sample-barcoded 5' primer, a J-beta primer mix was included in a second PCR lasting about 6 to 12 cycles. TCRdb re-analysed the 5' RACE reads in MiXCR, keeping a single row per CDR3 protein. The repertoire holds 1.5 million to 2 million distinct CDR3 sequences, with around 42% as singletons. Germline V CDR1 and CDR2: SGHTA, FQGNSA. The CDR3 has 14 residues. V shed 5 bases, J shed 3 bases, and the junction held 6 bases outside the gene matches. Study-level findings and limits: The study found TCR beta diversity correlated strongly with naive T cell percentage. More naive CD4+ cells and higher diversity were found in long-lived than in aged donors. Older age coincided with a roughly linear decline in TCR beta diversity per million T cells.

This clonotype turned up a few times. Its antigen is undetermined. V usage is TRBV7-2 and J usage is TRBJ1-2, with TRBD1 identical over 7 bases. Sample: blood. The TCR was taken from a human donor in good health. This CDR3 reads CASSSATGDYGYTF. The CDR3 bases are TGTGCCAGCAGCAGCGCTACAGGGGACTATGGCTACACCTTC. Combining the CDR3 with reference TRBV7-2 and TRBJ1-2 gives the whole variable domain GAGVSQSPSNKVTEKGKDVELRCDPISGHTALYWYRQSLGQGLEFLIYFQGNSAPDKSGLPSDRFSAERTGGSVSTLTIQRTQQEDSAVYLCASSSATGDYGYTFGSGTRLTVV.